These 10 T cell receptor beta chains share one sample of origin, sequenced in a study of CD8+ T cells in alopecia areata. cDNA serving as the sequencing template came from extracted, reverse transcribed RNA. The data were produced by immunoSEQ multiplex PCR, yet TCRdb's version contains in-frame clones alone and is incomplete. The sample carries over 150,000 clones, just under 60% recorded once. Sequencing used CD4+ T cells sorted from blood, obtained at week 0. All receptors derive from a human donor with alopecia areata.

The chain employs TRBV4-2 and TRBJ2-3; 9 bases match TRBD2. V trimming: 0 bases; J trimming: 2 bases; junction bases outside the gene matches: 6. The germline gives CDR1 LGHNA, CDR2 YNFKEQ. The CDR3 sequence is 17 residues long. CDR3 sequence reads: CASSQEYLAGYTDTQYF. CDR3 in DNA: TGTGCCAGCAGCCAAGAATATCTAGCGGGGTACACAGATACGCAGTATTTT.

The chain uses TRBV4-2 and TRBJ2-7, with 11 bases lining up with TRBD2. Germline V lookup: CDR1 LGHNA, CDR2 YNFKEQ. Trimming took 1 base from V and 2 from J; bases not matched to a gene: 4. The CDR3 spans 16 residues. This CDR3 is CASSQVLAGDPYEQYF. Here the CDR3 DNA reads TGTGCCAGCAGCCAAGTACTAGCGGGGGACCCCTACGAGCAGTACTTC.

In its sample, this clone was seen a few times. The chain combines TRBV29-1 with TRBJ2-6, with 7 bases aligning to TRBD1. Germline-derived CDR1 and CDR2 are SQVTM and ANQGSEA. The CDR3 is 14 amino acids. V lost 6 bases, J lost 2 bases, and 4 bases stayed unmatched. CDR3 residues: CSVTGETGANVLTF. The CDR3 DNA reads as TGCAGCGTAACAGGGGAGACTGGGGCCAACGTCCTGACTTTC.

This clone appeared once. The chain recombines TRBV5-1 with TRBJ2-7, with 10 bases aligning to TRBD1. The CDR3 length is 16 residues. Germline V lookup: CDR1 SGHRS, CDR2 YFSETQ. V gave up 0 bases and J gave up 5 bases; unmatched junction bases: 8. CDR3 loop: CASSLEAGTGVHEQYF. DNA for the CDR3: TGCGCCAGCAGCTTGGAGGCCGGGACAGGGGTCCACGAGCAGTACTTC.

This clone was found a few times. This chain uses TRBV5-8 with TRBJ2-2, with D perhaps TRBD1 (5 bases). The CDR3 length is 14 residues. The V gene lost 4 bases and the J gene lost 5 bases, with 12 bases spanning the gap. The germline V gene has CDR1 SGHTS and CDR2 YDEGEE. CDR3 protein: CASSSWGDTGELFF. The CDR3 DNA sequence: TGTGCCAGCAGCAGCTGGGGCGATACCGGGGAGCTGTTTTTT.

The chain carries TRBV10-3 and TRBJ2-3; 8 nucleotides agree with TRBD2. The CDR3 consists of 15 residues. Germline loops: CDR1 ENHRY, CDR2 SYGVKD. Germline trimming cut 8 bases from V and 1 base from J; bases unmatched to any gene: 8. As DNA, the CDR3 is TGTGCCATCGGCCGGGGGGGCCAGGGCACAGATACGCAGTATTTT. Translated, it gives CAIGRGGQGTDTQYF.

A few counts support this clone. The chain is built from TRBV27 and TRBJ1-2; D is ambiguous. The germline CDR1 and CDR2 sequences are MNHEY and SMNVEV (reference sequence). This CDR3 is built from 15 residues. The V end lost 3 bases, the J end lost 5 bases, and 16 bases lay between the germline ends. The CDR3 DNA follows: TGTGCCAGCAGTTTTTCCGGCCGACGAACGTATGGCTACACCTTC. Translation: CASSFSGRRTYGYTF.

The rearrangement joins TRBV28 to TRBJ2-7, with D uncertain. Per germline, CDR1 MDHEN and CDR2 SYDVKM. The V gene lost 6 bases and the J gene lost 4 bases, with 7 bases spanning the gap. The CDR3 is 11 amino acids. The DNA of the CDR3 is TGTGCCAGCAGCGCTGCGTACGAGCAGTACTTC. Protein product: CASSAAYEQYF.

The rearrangement uses TRBV30 and TRBJ1-1; the D gene is possibly TRBD1 (6 bases). This CDR3 spans 14 amino acids. The V and J ends lost 5 bases and 6 bases respectively, with 19 bases between them. Looked up from germline, CDR1 is GTSNPN and CDR2 is SVGIG (reference sequence). CDR3 protein: CAWDDLRGLAEAFF. Written as DNA, the CDR3 is TGTGCCTGGGATGACCTCCGGGGGCTCGCTGAAGCTTTCTTT.

V is TRBV10-3 and J is TRBJ2-5, with 7 positions matching TRBD1. CDR3 length: 14 residues. Germline V CDR1 and CDR2: ENHRY, SYGVKD. J was trimmed by 2 bases and V by 6 bases; bases with no gene match: 6. DNA for the CDR3: TGTGCCATCAGATCCACAGGGGCTCAAGAGACCCAGTACTTC. Protein product: CAIRSTGAQETQYF.